Presented here are 3 T cell receptor beta chains from one specimen sequenced in a study of T cell changes during pregnancy in multiple sclerosis. TCRdb's table, derived via immunoSEQ multiplex PCR, lists solely in-frame clones and lacks some. The table includes about 93,000 clones, 91% detected once. The sample in question was peripheral blood, obtained after pregnancy. These receptors were taken from a female donor in good health, enrolled as a control in a pregnancy study.

This chain uses TRBV4-3 with TRBJ1-2; D possibly corresponds to TRBD1 (5 bases). V lost 6 bases and J 5 bases, leaving 19 bases between the germline ends. Looked up from germline, CDR1 is LGHNA and CDR2 is YSLEER. CDR3 length: 15 residues. The DNA of the CDR3 is TGCGCCAGCAGAACCAAGGCGCAGGGAGGATATGGCTACACCTTC. Translating it yields CASRTKAQGGYGYTF.

The rearrangement links TRBV5-1 to TRBJ1-4; weak D call: TRBD1 (6 bases). Deletions cut 2 bases from V and 8 bases from J, with 19 bases between. This CDR3 region has 16 residues. CDR1 is SGHRS, CDR2 YFSETQ, per germline. DNA of the CDR3: TGCGCCAGCAGCTTACAGGGAGACTTGGAGGTCGAAAAACTGTTTTTT. Translated: CASSLQGDLEVEKLFF. The full variable domain, with the rest looked up from reference TRBV5-1 and TRBJ1-4, is KAGVTQTPRYLIKTRGQQVTLSCSPISGHRSVSWYQQTPGQGLQFLFEYFSETQRNKGNFPGRFSGRQFSNSRSEMNVSTLELGDSALYLCASSLQGDLEVEKLFFGSGTQLSVL.

The chain combines TRBV6-5 with TRBJ1-1, with TRBD1 identical over 12 bases. CDR1 is MNHEY and CDR2 is SVGAGI in the germline V gene. Trimming removed 8 bases from V and 3 bases from J; junction bases left unmatched: 4. This CDR3 comprises 14 residues. The CDR3 nucleotides are TGTGCCAGCGGGGACAGGGGGCCGGACACTGAAGCTTTCTTT. Its protein product is CASGDRGPDTEAFF.